This TCR beta chain is drawn from a study of blood T cell repertoires in COVID-19. For the study at large: Donors in the United States, Italy and Spain gave samples during acute or convalescent COVID-19.

This table comes from immunoSEQ multiplex PCR, and its TCRdb copy is limited to in-frame clones, with some not included. This table holds 330,000 or so clones, over 80% found once. In germline, CDR1 is MNHEY, CDR2 SMNVEV (reference sequence). V was clipped by 2 bases and J by 2 bases, with 10 bases between them. The CDR3 contains 15 residues. The TCR sequence derives from a man in his thirties or forties who had recovered from COVID-19. The chain combines TRBV27 with TRBJ1-3, with D perhaps TRBD1 (5 bases). Sequencing was done on a sample of PBMCs or T cells enriched from blood (not recorded which). CDR3 protein: CASSLRGTAGNTIYF. As DNA, the CDR3 is TGTGCCAGCAGTTTACGGGGGACGGCTGGAAACACCATATATTTT.